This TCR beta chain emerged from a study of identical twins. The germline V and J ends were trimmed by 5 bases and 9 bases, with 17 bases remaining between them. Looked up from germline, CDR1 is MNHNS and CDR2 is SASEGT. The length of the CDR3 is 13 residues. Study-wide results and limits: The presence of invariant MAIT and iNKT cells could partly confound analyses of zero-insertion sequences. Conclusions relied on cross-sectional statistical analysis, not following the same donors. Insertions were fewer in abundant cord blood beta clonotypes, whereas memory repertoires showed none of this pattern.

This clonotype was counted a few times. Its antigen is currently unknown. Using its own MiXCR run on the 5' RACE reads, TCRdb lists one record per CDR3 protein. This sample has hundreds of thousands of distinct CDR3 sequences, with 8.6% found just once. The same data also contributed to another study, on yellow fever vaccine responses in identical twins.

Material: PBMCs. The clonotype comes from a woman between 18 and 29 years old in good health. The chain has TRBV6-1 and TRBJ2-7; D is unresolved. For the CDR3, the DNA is TGTGCCAGCAGTCTGGGTTGGGGTACTTGGCAGTACTTC. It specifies CASSLGWGTWQYF.